This TCR beta chain is drawn from a study of blood T cell repertoires in COVID-19 (dated by TCRdb to 2020 to 2022). About the investigation overall: Samples from collaborators originated in the United States, Italy and Spain and spanned both the acute and convalescent phases of COVID-19. The prospective study material was composed of cDNA or gDNA derived from T cells, B-cell-depleted T cells, or PBMCs. The samples were drawn from two sources: the first 160 participants of the ongoing ImmuneRACE study, and approximately 1,300 subjects contributed by 6 global collaborators. Deeply sampled blood TCRbeta repertoires from subjects exposed to, actively infected with, or recovered from COVID-19 were included in the dataset. The sample metadata nearly always contained a de-identified subject ID, COVID-19 status, age in years and sex. A freely available public database, intended as a resource for researchers studying the immune response to SARS-CoV-2, is where the repertoires were released. HLA class I and class II types, where available, came from metadata supplied by the sample provider rather than from assay-based typing.

The immunoSEQ Assay, a bias-controlled multiplex PCR, was used to amplify TCRbeta CDR3 regions from genomic DNA. The published analysis was carried out like this. The number of nucleated cells in each sample was estimated from the amplification of reference gene primers within the assay. To quantify the absolute abundance of each unique TCRbeta CDR3 rearrangement, sequence reads were collapsed and filtered. Productive Simpson clonality was computed per sample as the square root of Simpson's diversity index over productive rearrangements. TCRdb holds this immuneACCESS table with in-frame rearrangements only. Some clones are missing; in checked studies, unresolved V genes explain under half, and the rest has no known cause. V, J and clone size are taken as reported in that table, and D and trimming were inferred from the DNA itself. The sample contains 150,000 to 200,000 clones, 84% of them found a single time. The top ten clones comprise 12% to 15% of the sample.

This clone was recorded once. It lacks a known antigen. The sample holds no much larger clone one base away, and base qualities are not on file. The CDR3 contains 15 residues, cysteine and phenylalanine counted. Left in the record is the CDR3 DNA by itself, 45 bases read in frame from the first base. CDR1 and CDR2 were assigned from the germline V gene (reference sequence) as LNHDA and SQIVND. For this chain, trimming is 7 bases at the V end and 0 bases at the J end, and the number of junction bases without a gene match is 9. Study-wide findings and limitations: Clinical and demographic metadata were provided uncurated, with the amount varying by source and participant.

Enrolling through a virtual design, the prospective study's participants ranged in age from roughly 18 to 89 years and lived across roughly 23 United States geographic areas. In the prospective study, participants were assigned to cohorts based on the clinical history participants reported in a screening survey and a study questionnaire. For ImmuneRACE Cohort 3, a participant was defined as recovered based on two consecutive negative NP/OP PCR tests, clearance by a healthcare professional, or resolution of symptoms. In the prospective study, mobile phlebotomists collected whole blood, serum and a nasopharyngeal or oropharyngeal swab from each participant. Prospective study participants could optionally give additional blood draws and questionnaires over an approximately two-month period. Before DNA extraction, prospective study blood samples were shipped either frozen or at room temperature.

Sequenced sample: PBMCs or T cells enriched from blood (not recorded which). This receptor was identified in a man between 45 and 60 years old who had recovered from COVID-19. The sequence links TRBV19 to TRBJ2-7; TRBD1 aligns with 7 central bases. The CDR3 here reads CASTPTDRSSYEQYF. The sequenced DNA: TGTGCCAGTACCCCCACGGACAGGTCCTCCTACGAGCAGTACTTC.